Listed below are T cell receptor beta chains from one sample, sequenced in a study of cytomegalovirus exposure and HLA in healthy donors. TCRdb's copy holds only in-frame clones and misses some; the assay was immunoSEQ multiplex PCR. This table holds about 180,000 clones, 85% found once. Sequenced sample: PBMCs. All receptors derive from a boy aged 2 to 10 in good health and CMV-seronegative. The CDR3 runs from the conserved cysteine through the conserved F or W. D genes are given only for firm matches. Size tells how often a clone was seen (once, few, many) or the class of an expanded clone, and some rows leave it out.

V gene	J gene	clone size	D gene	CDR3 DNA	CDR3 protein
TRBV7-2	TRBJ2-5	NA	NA	TGTGCCAGCAGCTTATCAGACTTC	CASSLSDF
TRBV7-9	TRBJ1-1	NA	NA	TGTGCCAGCAGCCCCCCGAGGGCGGGGAACACTGAAGCTTTCTTT	CASSPPRAGNTEAFF
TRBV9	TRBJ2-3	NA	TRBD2	TGTGCCAGCAGCGTGGTAGCGGGAGGGTATACAGATACGCAGTATTTT	CASSVVAGGYTDTQYF
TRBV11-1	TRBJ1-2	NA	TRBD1	TGTGCCAGCAGCGCGACAGGGGACCGCTATGGCTACACCTTC	CASSATGDRYGYTF
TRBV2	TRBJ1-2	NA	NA	TGTGCCAGCAGTGAAGGGGCGCCCGGCGGCTACACCTTC	CASSEGAPGGYTF
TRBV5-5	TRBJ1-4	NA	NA	TGTGCCAGCAGCTTGGGACTTTTGGGTGAAAAACTGTTTTTT	CASSLGLLGEKLFF
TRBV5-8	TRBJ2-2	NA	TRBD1	TGTGCCAGCAGCGACCCAACTGACAGGGGGAGTAACACCGGGGAGCTGTTTTTT	CASSDPTDRGSNTGELFF
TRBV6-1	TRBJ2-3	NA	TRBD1	TGTGCCAGCAGTGAGGACAGGGGAACAGATACGCAGTATTTT	CASSEDRGTDTQYF
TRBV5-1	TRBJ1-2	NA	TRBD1	TGCGCCAGCAGCTCTACAGGGGGGGTTAACTATGGCTACACCTTC	CASSSTGGVNYGYTF
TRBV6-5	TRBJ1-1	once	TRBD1	TGTGCCAGCAGTTCAGGACAGGTCTGGTTAAGAACTGAAGCTTTCTTT	CASSSGQVWLRTEAFF
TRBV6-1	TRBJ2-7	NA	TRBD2	TGTGCCAGCAGTGAACGTAGCGGGACCTTGTATTCCTACGAGCAGTACTTC	CASSERSGTLYSYEQYF
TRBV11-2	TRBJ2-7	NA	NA	TGTGCCAGCACCTCCCCCGGGCAGACTACCTACGAGCAGTACTTC	CASTSPGQTTYEQYF
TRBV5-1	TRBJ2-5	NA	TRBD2	TGCGCCAGCAGCTTGGTGGTAGCGGGAGAGACCCAGTACTTC	CASSLVVAGETQYF
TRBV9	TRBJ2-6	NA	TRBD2	TGTGCCAGCAGCTCGATTAGGACTAGCGGGCTACAGGCCGGGGCCAACGTCCTGACTTTC	CASSSIRTSGLQAGANVLTF
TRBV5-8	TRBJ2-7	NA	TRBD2	TGTGCCAGCAGGCAATATAGCGGGAGTTACGAGCAGTACTTC	CASRQYSGSYEQYF
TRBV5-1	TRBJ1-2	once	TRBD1	TGCGCCAGCAGCTCCGTGACAGGGATCCCGAACTATGGCTACACCTTC	CASSSVTGIPNYGYTF
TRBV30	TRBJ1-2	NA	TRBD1	TGTGCCTGGAGTGCGACAGGGGGCGGTAACTATGGCTACACCTTC	CAWSATGGGNYGYTF
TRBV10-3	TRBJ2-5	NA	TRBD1	TGTGCCATCAGAGGGGACAGGGAGAAGACCCAGTACTTC	CAIRGDREKTQYF
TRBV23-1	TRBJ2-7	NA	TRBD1	TGCGCCAGCAGTCATCAGGGGACAGGGGGTCACTACGAGCAGTACTTC	CASSHQGTGGHYEQYF
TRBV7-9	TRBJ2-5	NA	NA	TGTTCCAGCAGCTTAGTGCTGAGGACACGGCAATTTGAGACCCAGTACTTC	CSSSLVLRTRQFETQYF
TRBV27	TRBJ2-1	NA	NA	TGTGCCAGCAGTTTAGCCTCTAGCAATGAGCAGTTCTTC	CASSLASSNEQFF
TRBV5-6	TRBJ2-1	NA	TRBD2	TGTGCCAGCAGCCCGTGGGCGGGAGGGGCAAATGAGCAGTTCTTC	CASSPWAGGANEQFF
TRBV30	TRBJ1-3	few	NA	TGTGCCTGGAGTGTACTAGGCAACTCTGGAAACACCATATATTTT	CAWSVLGNSGNTIYF
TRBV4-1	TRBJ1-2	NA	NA	TGCGCCAGCACACCAGGGCCAGGAGAATATGGCTACACCTTC	CASTPGPGEYGYTF
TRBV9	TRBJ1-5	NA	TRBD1	TGTGCCAGCCAAGGACAGGCCGATAGCAATCAGCCCCAGCATTTT	CASQGQADSNQPQHF
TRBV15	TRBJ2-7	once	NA	TGTGCCACCAGCAGGCAACCGAGTAGTTCCGGCTCCTACGAGCAGTACTTC	CATSRQPSSSGSYEQYF
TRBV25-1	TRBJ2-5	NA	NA	TGTGCCAGCAGTACCTTTGCGGCAGGGGAGACCCAGTACTTC	CASSTFAAGETQYF
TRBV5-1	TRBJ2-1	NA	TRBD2	TGCGCCAGCAGTTCGGGACTAGCGGGAGGGCCTGATGAGCAGTTCTTC	CASSSGLAGGPDEQFF
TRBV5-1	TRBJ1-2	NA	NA	TGCGCCAGCAGCTTGGGGCAGTACTATGGCTACACCTTC	CASSLGQYYGYTF